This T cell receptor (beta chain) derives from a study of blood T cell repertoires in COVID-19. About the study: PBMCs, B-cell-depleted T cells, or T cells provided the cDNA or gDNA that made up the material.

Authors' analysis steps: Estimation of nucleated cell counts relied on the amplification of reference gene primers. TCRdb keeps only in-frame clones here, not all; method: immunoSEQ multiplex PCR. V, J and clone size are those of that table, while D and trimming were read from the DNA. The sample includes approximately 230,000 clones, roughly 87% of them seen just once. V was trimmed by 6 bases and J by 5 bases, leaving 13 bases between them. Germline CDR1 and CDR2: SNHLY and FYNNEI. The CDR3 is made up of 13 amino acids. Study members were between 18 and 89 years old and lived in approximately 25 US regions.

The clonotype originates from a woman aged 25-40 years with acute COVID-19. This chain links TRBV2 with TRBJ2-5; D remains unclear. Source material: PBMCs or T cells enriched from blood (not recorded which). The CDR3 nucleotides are TGTGCCAGCAGGGCCCTCCCGTCGGAGACCCAGTACTTC. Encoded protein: CASRALPSETQYF.